This is a list of T cell receptor beta chains from one sample in a study of blood T cell repertoires in COVID-19. Some clones are missing from TCRdb's copy, which holds only in-frame ones; the method was immunoSEQ multiplex PCR. There are about 91,000 clones in the sample; more than 70% occur only once, and 4.8% lies in the top ten. The sequenced material came from peripheral blood. The source of these receptors is an elderly woman with active COVID-19. Each CDR3 is given with its conserved first and last residue. D genes are given only for firm matches. The listing skips clone size in some rows; elsewhere it reads once, few, many or a size class.

J gene: TRBJ2-2
CDR3 length: 14
V gene: TRBV2
clone size: NA
D gene: NA
CDR3 DNA: TGTGCCAGCAGTGATAATACGGTCTCCGGGGAGCTGTTTTTT
CDR3 protein: CASSDNTVSGELFF

J gene: TRBJ2-7
CDR3 length: 16
V gene: TRBV5-7
clone size: NA
D gene: TRBD1
CDR3 DNA: TGTGCCAGCAGCTTGGGGGGGACAGGGGGTTCCTACGAGCAGTACTTC
CDR3 protein: CASSLGGTGGSYEQYF

J gene: TRBJ2-3
CDR3 length: 10
V gene: TRBV29-1
clone size: NA
D gene: NA
CDR3 DNA: TGCAGCGCCCTGAGGGAGATTTTATATTTT
CDR3 protein: CSALREILYF

J gene: TRBJ2-7
CDR3 length: 14
V gene: TRBV6-4
clone size: once
D gene: TRBD2
CDR3 DNA: TGTGCCAGCAGTTCACCCAGCGGGAGCTACGAGCAGTACTTC
CDR3 protein: CASSSPSGSYEQYF

J gene: TRBJ2-2
CDR3 length: 16
V gene: TRBV28
clone size: once
D gene: NA
CDR3 DNA: TGTGCCAGCAACGAACCCGGACATATGAACACCGGGGAGCTGTTTTTT
CDR3 protein: CASNEPGHMNTGELFF

J gene: TRBJ2-1
CDR3 length: 19
V gene: TRBV6-2/TRBV6-3
clone size: NA
D gene: TRBD2
CDR3 DNA: TGTGCCAGCAGTTACTCTGCCCTCACGACTAGCGGGAGTGTAACTGAGCAGTTCTTC
CDR3 protein: CASSYSALTTSGSVTEQFF

J gene: TRBJ1-1
CDR3 length: 15
V gene: TRBV2
clone size: NA
D gene: TRBD1
CDR3 DNA: TGTGCCAGCGTCGAGGGGGGGACAGGGCGGTCTGAAGCTTTCTTT
CDR3 protein: CASVEGGTGRSEAFF

J gene: TRBJ1-5
CDR3 length: 17
V gene: TRBV7-8
clone size: NA
D gene: TRBD1
CDR3 DNA: TGTGCCAGCAGTCTAAGTCGGACAGGGAATAGCAATCAGCCCCAGCATTTT
CDR3 protein: CASSLSRTGNSNQPQHF

J gene: TRBJ1-2
CDR3 length: 16
V gene: TRBV18
clone size: NA
D gene: NA
CDR3 DNA: TGTGCCAGCTCATCAACGACAGAATCAACTAACTATGGCTACACCTTC
CDR3 protein: CASSSTTESTNYGYTF

J gene: TRBJ2-7
CDR3 length: 15
V gene: TRBV27
clone size: NA
D gene: TRBD2
CDR3 DNA: TGTGCCAGCGGAGTGACGATTAGCGGGAGTGGCGAGCAGTACTTC
CDR3 protein: CASGVTISGSGEQYF

J gene: TRBJ2-7
CDR3 length: 15
V gene: TRBV5-1
clone size: NA
D gene: TRBD1
CDR3 DNA: TGCGCCAGCAGCGTGGGTGGGACAGGAGGGCACGAGCAGTACTTC
CDR3 protein: CASSVGGTGGHEQYF

J gene: TRBJ2-2
CDR3 length: 14
V gene: TRBV27
clone size: few
D gene: NA
CDR3 DNA: TGTGCCAGCAGTTTAAAGGGAGTTGCCGGGGAGCTGTTTTTT
CDR3 protein: CASSLKGVAGELFF

J gene: TRBJ2-2
CDR3 length: 14
V gene: TRBV9
clone size: once
D gene: TRBD1
CDR3 DNA: TGTGCCAGCAGAGCAGGGGGAGTTCCCGGGGAGCTGTTTTTT
CDR3 protein: CASRAGGVPGELFF

J gene: TRBJ2-7
CDR3 length: 13
V gene: TRBV28
clone size: NA
D gene: NA
CDR3 DNA: TGTGCCAGCATGGCCCCCACGAGGTACGAGCAGTACTTC
CDR3 protein: CASMAPTRYEQYF

J gene: TRBJ2-2
CDR3 length: 13
V gene: TRBV7-2
clone size: NA
D gene: NA
CDR3 DNA: TGTGCCAGCAGACCCGGAGGCCCCGGGGAGCTGTTTTTT
CDR3 protein: CASRPGGPGELFF

J gene: TRBJ2-2
CDR3 length: 11
V gene: TRBV19
clone size: NA
D gene: NA
CDR3 DNA: TGTGCCAGTACTGGGGCTGGGGAGCTGTTTTTT
CDR3 protein: CASTGAGELFF

J gene: TRBJ2-2
CDR3 length: 12
V gene: TRBV19
clone size: NA
D gene: NA
CDR3 DNA: TGTGCCAGTACAGGGGAGACCGGGGAGCTGTTTTTT
CDR3 protein: CASTGETGELFF

J gene: TRBJ2-3
CDR3 length: 13
V gene: TRBV30
clone size: NA
D gene: NA
CDR3 DNA: TGTGCCTGGACGAAACGGGAGTCCGATACGCAGTATTTT
CDR3 protein: CAWTKRESDTQYF

J gene: TRBJ1-1
CDR3 length: 15
V gene: TRBV18
clone size: NA
D gene: NA
CDR3 DNA: TGTGCCAGCTCACCACAACATGCAGGGCCCACTGAAGCTTTCTTT
CDR3 protein: CASSPQHAGPTEAFF

J gene: TRBJ2-7
CDR3 length: 15
V gene: TRBV9
clone size: NA
D gene: NA
CDR3 DNA: TGTGCCAGCAGCGTAGCCGCGGGCGTAGCCTACGAGCAGTACTTC
CDR3 protein: CASSVAAGVAYEQYF

J gene: TRBJ2-5
CDR3 length: 15
V gene: TRBV28
clone size: NA
D gene: TRBD2
CDR3 DNA: TGTGCCACCGTAAAAAGCGGGATGAATAAAGAGACCCAGTACTTC
CDR3 protein: CATVKSGMNKETQYF

J gene: TRBJ2-7
CDR3 length: 15
V gene: TRBV4-1
clone size: NA
D gene: NA
CDR3 DNA: TGCGCCAGCAGCCAAGGAGACAGTGAGAAATACGAGCAGTACTTC
CDR3 protein: CASSQGDSEKYEQYF

J gene: TRBJ1-4
CDR3 length: 14
V gene: TRBV30
clone size: NA
D gene: TRBD1
CDR3 DNA: TGTGCCTGGAGTTGGACAGGGGGCGGTGAAAAACTGTTTTTT
CDR3 protein: CAWSWTGGGEKLFF

J gene: TRBJ2-1
CDR3 length: 18
V gene: TRBV20-1
clone size: NA
D gene: TRBD2
CDR3 DNA: TGCAGTGCTACTGAGTTAGGGAGGAGAGGTAGCGGGAGGAATGAGCAGTTCTTC
CDR3 protein: CSATELGRRGSGRNEQFF

J gene: TRBJ1-6
CDR3 length: 17
V gene: TRBV19
clone size: NA
D gene: TRBD1
CDR3 DNA: TGTGCCAGTAGTATCCCAGTCAGACAGGGGTATAATTCACCCCTCCACTTT
CDR3 protein: CASSIPVRQGYNSPLHF

J gene: TRBJ2-7
CDR3 length: 18
V gene: TRBV4-1
clone size: few
D gene: TRBD2
CDR3 DNA: TGCGCCAGCAGCCAAGACAACGCTCGGACTAGCGGATCCTACGAGCAGTACTTC
CDR3 protein: CASSQDNARTSGSYEQYF

J gene: TRBJ2-5
CDR3 length: 11
V gene: TRBV18
clone size: NA
D gene: NA
CDR3 DNA: TGTGCCAGCTCTGACGGCGGGACCCAGTACTTC
CDR3 protein: CASSDGGTQYF

J gene: TRBJ1-1
CDR3 length: 14
V gene: TRBV24-1
clone size: NA
D gene: TRBD1
CDR3 DNA: TGTGCCACCATTATTAGGGGGCTGAACACTGAAGCTTTCTTT
CDR3 protein: CATIIRGLNTEAFF

J gene: TRBJ2-7
CDR3 length: 12
V gene: TRBV18
clone size: once
D gene: NA
CDR3 DNA: TGTGCCAGCTCACCAGCCCGGTACGAGCAGTACTTC
CDR3 protein: CASSPARYEQYF

J gene: TRBJ1-5
CDR3 length: 16
V gene: TRBV3-1/TRBV3-2
clone size: NA
D gene: NA
CDR3 DNA: TGTGCCAGCAGCCAATCCACTCCCAGACATAATCAGCCCCAGCATTTT
CDR3 protein: CASSQSTPRHNQPQHF

J gene: TRBJ2-2
CDR3 length: 15
V gene: TRBV29-1
clone size: NA
D gene: NA
CDR3 DNA: TGCAGCGTTGAAGAGGGTCAGGGGCTGCCCGGGGAGCTGTTTTTT
CDR3 protein: CSVEEGQGLPGELFF

J gene: TRBJ1-5
CDR3 length: 12
V gene: TRBV19
clone size: NA
D gene: NA
CDR3 DNA: TGTGCCAGTAGTAATCGGGGACAGCCCCAGCATTTT
CDR3 protein: CASSNRGQPQHF

J gene: TRBJ1-2
CDR3 length: 16
V gene: TRBV13
clone size: NA
D gene: NA
CDR3 DNA: TGTGCCAGCAGCTCGGACGGAGGAAGGATTGGCTATGGCTACACCTTC
CDR3 protein: CASSSDGGRIGYGYTF

J gene: TRBJ2-2
CDR3 length: 11
V gene: TRBV10-3
clone size: NA
D gene: NA
CDR3 DNA: TGTGCCGCAGAGAACACCGGGGAGCTGTTTTTT
CDR3 protein: CAAENTGELFF

J gene: TRBJ2-7
CDR3 length: 16
V gene: TRBV7-2
clone size: NA
D gene: TRBD2
CDR3 DNA: TGTGCCAGCAGCTCCGGGACTAGCGGGATATACGACGAGCAGTACTTC
CDR3 protein: CASSSGTSGIYDEQYF

J gene: TRBJ1-1
CDR3 length: 15
V gene: TRBV6-5
clone size: NA
D gene: NA
CDR3 DNA: TGTGCCAGCCACCGTACCGGGTCCTCGGGCGGGGAAGCTTTCTTT
CDR3 protein: CASHRTGSSGGEAFF

J gene: TRBJ2-7
CDR3 length: 14
V gene: TRBV11-2
clone size: NA
D gene: NA
CDR3 DNA: TGTGCCAGCAGCCAAGGACAGCTGCCCTACGAGCAGTACTTC
CDR3 protein: CASSQGQLPYEQYF

J gene: TRBJ2-3
CDR3 length: 16
V gene: TRBV28
clone size: once
D gene: TRBD2
CDR3 DNA: TGTGCCAGCAGTCCCTTTACTAGCGGGAGCACAGATACGCAGTATTTT
CDR3 protein: CASSPFTSGSTDTQYF

J gene: TRBJ2-5
CDR3 length: 14
V gene: TRBV5-1
clone size: NA
D gene: TRBD2
CDR3 DNA: TGCGCCAGCAGACTAGCGGGATTACAAGAGACCCAGTACTTC
CDR3 protein: CASRLAGLQETQYF

J gene: TRBJ2-2
CDR3 length: 17
V gene: TRBV9
clone size: NA
D gene: TRBD2
CDR3 DNA: TGTGCCAGCAGTCCCCCGGCCAGGCCGGGGGGGACCGGGGAGCTGTTTTTT
CDR3 protein: CASSPPARPGGTGELFF

J gene: TRBJ2-5
CDR3 length: 16
V gene: TRBV11-2
clone size: NA
D gene: NA
CDR3 DNA: TGTGCCAGCAGCTTGGGGGGGGGCGAGAACCAAGAGACCCAGTACTTC
CDR3 protein: CASSLGGGENQETQYF

J gene: TRBJ2-3
CDR3 length: 15
V gene: TRBV9
clone size: NA
D gene: TRBD2
CDR3 DNA: TGTGCCAGCAGCGTAGTAGGGACTACCACAGATACGCAGTATTTT
CDR3 protein: CASSVVGTTTDTQYF

J gene: TRBJ2-7
CDR3 length: 14
V gene: TRBV6-2/TRBV6-3
clone size: NA
D gene: NA
CDR3 DNA: TGTGCCAGCAGTTACCGGACTCCAACCTACGAGCAGTACTTC
CDR3 protein: CASSYRTPTYEQYF

J gene: TRBJ1-1
CDR3 length: 14
V gene: TRBV6-1
clone size: NA
D gene: NA
CDR3 DNA: TGTGCCAGCAGTGAACTGGGGGGGCGGACTGAAGCTTTCTTT
CDR3 protein: CASSELGGRTEAFF

J gene: TRBJ1-5
CDR3 length: 14
V gene: TRBV5-1
clone size: NA
D gene: NA
CDR3 DNA: TGCGCCAGCAGCCCCGGGGATGGCAATCAGCCCCAGCATTTT
CDR3 protein: CASSPGDGNQPQHF